This TCR beta chain was recorded in a study of blood T cells in healthy people across ages. Study overall: About one barcoded TCR beta cDNA was captured per two T cells.

The use of a sample-barcoded 5' primer and a J-beta primer mix characterized a second PCR of about 6 to 11 cycles. TCRdb re-derived calls from the 5' RACE reads in MiXCR, one entry per CDR3 protein. The table records more than 500,000 distinct CDR3 sequences, 25% to 35% of them present only once. This clonotype was found a few times. These data were also reused for a study on T cells of mothers and their children.

This clonotype originated in a boy aged 2-15 years in good health. The material sequenced was blood.

This CDR3 is CAISGGQNKNIQYF. CDR3 nucleotide sequence: TGTGCCATCAGTGGGGGGCAGAACAAAAACATTCAGTACTTC. The V gene is TRBV10-3, the J gene TRBJ2-4, with a tentative D call TRBD1 (6 bases). This CDR3 region has 14 residues. CDR1 is ENHRY, CDR2 SYGVKD, per germline. V gave up 4 bases and J gave up 3 bases, with 10 bases separating them.